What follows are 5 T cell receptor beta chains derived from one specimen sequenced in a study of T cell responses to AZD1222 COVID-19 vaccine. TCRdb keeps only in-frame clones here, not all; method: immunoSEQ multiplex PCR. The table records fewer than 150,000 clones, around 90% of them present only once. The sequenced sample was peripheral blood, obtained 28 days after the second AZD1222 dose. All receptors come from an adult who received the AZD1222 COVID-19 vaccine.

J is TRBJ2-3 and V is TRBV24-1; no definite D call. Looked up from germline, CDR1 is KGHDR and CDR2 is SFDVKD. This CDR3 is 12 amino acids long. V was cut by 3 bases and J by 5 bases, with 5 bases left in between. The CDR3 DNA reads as TGTGCCACCAGTGATCGATTAGATACGCAGTATTTT. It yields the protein CATSDRLDTQYF.

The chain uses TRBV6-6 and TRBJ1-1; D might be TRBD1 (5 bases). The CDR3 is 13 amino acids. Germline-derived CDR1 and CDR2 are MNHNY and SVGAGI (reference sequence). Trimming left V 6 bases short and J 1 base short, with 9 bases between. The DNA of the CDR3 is TGTGCCAGCAGGTACACAGGGAACACTGAAGCTTTCTTT. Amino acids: CASRYTGNTEAFF.

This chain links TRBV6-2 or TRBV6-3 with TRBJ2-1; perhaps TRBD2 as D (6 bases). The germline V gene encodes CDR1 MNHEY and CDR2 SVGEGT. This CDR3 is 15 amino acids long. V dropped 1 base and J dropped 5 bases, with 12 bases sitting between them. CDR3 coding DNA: TGTGCCAGCAGTTACTTGCGGGGCGAAAACAATGAGCAGTTCTTC. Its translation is CASSYLRGENNEQFF.

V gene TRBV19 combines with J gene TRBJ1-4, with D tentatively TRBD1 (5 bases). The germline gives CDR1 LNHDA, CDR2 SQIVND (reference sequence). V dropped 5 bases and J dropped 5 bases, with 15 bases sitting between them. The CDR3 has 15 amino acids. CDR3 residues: CASSPEGPPNEKLFF. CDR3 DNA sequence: TGTGCCAGTAGTCCCGAGGGACCGCCCAATGAAAAACTGTTTTTT.

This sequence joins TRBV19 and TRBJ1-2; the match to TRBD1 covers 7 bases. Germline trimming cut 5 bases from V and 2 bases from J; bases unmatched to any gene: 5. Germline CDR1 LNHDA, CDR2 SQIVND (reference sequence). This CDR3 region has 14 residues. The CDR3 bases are TGTGCCAGTAGTCCCGTGACAGGGAACTATGGCTACACCTTC. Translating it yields CASSPVTGNYGYTF.